Following are 14 T cell receptor beta chains from one sample sequenced in a study of blood T cell repertoires in COVID-19. Repertoires were generated with immunoSEQ multiplex PCR, while TCRdb's copy carries only in-frame clones and drops some. The sample includes more than 140,000 clones, more than 65% of them seen just once. Material for sequencing was peripheral blood. The receptors were sampled from a woman aged 45-65 years in a cohort sampled during active or convalescent COVID-19.

The J gene is TRBJ1-5, the V gene TRBV19, with TRBD1 matching over 7 bases. J was trimmed by 2 bases and V by 3 bases; bases with no gene match: 4. CDR1 is LNHDA and CDR2 is SQIVND in the germline V gene (reference sequence). The CDR3 length is 15 residues. In nucleotides, the CDR3 is TGTGCCAGTAGTATTGGGACAGTAGGCAATCAGCCCCAGCATTTT. Translated, it gives CASSIGTVGNQPQHF. The whole variable domain, remainder taken from reference TRBV19 and TRBJ1-5, is DGGITQSPKYLFRKEGQNVTLSCEQNLNHDAMYWYRQDPGQGLRLIYYSQIVNDFQKGDIAEGYSVSREKKESFPLTVTSAQKNPTAFYLCASSIGTVGNQPQHFGDGTRLSIL.

This sequence joins TRBV27 and TRBJ2-1; 7 nucleotides match TRBD2. CDR1 is MNHEY, CDR2 SMNVEV, per germline (reference sequence). The CDR3 runs to 14 residues. The ends lost 4 bases at V and 8 bases at J; junction bases unmatched: 8. The CDR3 here is CASSSRTRVHEQFF. In DNA, the CDR3 is TGTGCCAGCAGTTCCAGGACTAGGGTCCATGAGCAGTTCTTC.

This clone was seen a few times. The chain uses TRBV5-1 and TRBJ2-3, with D possibly being TRBD2 (5 bases). There are 15 residues in the CDR3. Germline V lookup: CDR1 SGHRS, CDR2 YFSETQ. Trimming pared 0 bases from V and 2 bases from J, leaving 10 bases between. CDR3 DNA: TGCGCCAGCAGCTTGGTACAGACTAACACAGATACGCAGTATTTT. It encodes CASSLVQTNTDTQYF.

V and J are TRBV6-6 and TRBJ1-4; no firm D call. Per germline, CDR1 MNHNY and CDR2 SVGAGI (reference sequence). The V and J ends lost 5 bases and 1 base respectively, with 17 bases between them. This CDR3 has 17 amino acids. Here the CDR3 reads CASSPRQRRGTNEKLFF. The CDR3 region has the DNA TGTGCCAGCAGTCCCCGCCAGCGGCGGGGAACTAATGAAAAACTGTTTTTT.

V usage is TRBV7-2 and J usage is TRBJ1-2, with 7 positions matching TRBD1. Trimming cost V 2 bases and J 3 bases; bases outside gene matches: 6. Per germline, CDR1 SGHTA and CDR2 FQGNSA. This CDR3 region has 15 residues. The CDR3 DNA reads TGTGCCAGCAGCTTACGGGAGGGGGCCCACTATGGCTACACCTTC. It translates to CASSLREGAHYGYTF. Looking up the rest from reference TRBV7-2 and TRBJ1-2 gives the full variable domain: GAGVSQSPSNKVTEKGKDVELRCDPISGHTALYWYRQSLGQGLEFLIYFQGNSAPDKSGLPSDRFSAERTGGSVSTLTIQRTQQEDSAVYLCASSLREGAHYGYTFGSGTRLTVV.

V and J are TRBV6-5 and TRBJ2-3, with a weak D call TRBD1 (5 bases). V was shortened by 5 bases and J by 3 bases, with 6 bases between the two germline ends. The germline CDR1 and CDR2 sequences are MNHEY and SVGAGI. The CDR3 length is 12 residues. This chain's CDR3 is CASSRQTDTQYF. The DNA of the CDR3 is TGTGCCAGCAGTCGACAGACAGATACGCAGTATTTT.

This chain uses TRBV3-1 (or the pseudogene TRBV3-2) with TRBJ1-1; D may be TRBD1 (5 bases). The CDR3 consists of 14 residues. Germline V gene sequence: CDR1 LGHDT, CDR2 YNNKEL (reference sequence). V lost 3 bases and J 1 base, leaving 9 bases between the germline ends. CDR3 sequence (DNA): TGTGCCAGCAGCCATTTCGGGGGGAACACTGAAGCTTTCTTT. Amino acid sequence: CASSHFGGNTEAFF.

The chain uses TRBV7-2 and TRBJ2-3; D is undetermined. The germline V gene has CDR1 SGHTA and CDR2 FQGNSA. CDR3 length: 14 amino acids. V was trimmed by 1 base and J by 4 bases, leaving 9 bases between them. The CDR3 DNA sequence: TGTGCCAGCAGCTTAGGGGCCCTGGCAGATACGCAGTATTTT. This codes for CASSLGALADTQYF.

The rearrangement links TRBV7-3 to TRBJ2-5; 7 positions match TRBD1. The germline CDR1 and CDR2 sequences are SGHTA and FQGTGA. The CDR3 spans 20 residues. The V and J ends lost 6 bases and 0 bases, in that order; junction bases with no gene match: 22. CDR3 amino acids: CASRQPGQRKQPTYQETQYF. DNA for the CDR3: TGTGCCAGCAGACAACCGGGACAGAGGAAACAACCCACGTACCAAGAGACCCAGTACTTC.

This clone appeared many times. The chain employs TRBV7-6 and TRBJ1-1; D ambiguous. The CDR3 contains 18 residues. Germline assignment: CDR1 SGHVS and CDR2 FNYEAQ. V lost 5 bases, J lost 6 bases, and 28 bases lay in between. CDR3 loop: CASSQEVASGLAGSEAFF. The CDR3 DNA reads as TGTGCCAGCAGCCAGGAGGTTGCGAGTGGGTTGGCGGGCTCTGAAGCTTTCTTT.

V usage is TRBV19 and J usage is TRBJ1-5, with D unresolved. This CDR3 spans 14 amino acids. Germline CDR1 and CDR2: LNHDA and SQIVND (reference sequence). Trimming removed 8 bases at V and 2 bases at J, with 13 bases between. The CDR3, as DNA: TGTGCCAGTTCCCGGGAGGCGGGCAATCAGCCCCAGCATTTT. It codes for CASSREAGNQPQHF.

The gene calls are TRBV3-1 (or the pseudogene TRBV3-2) and TRBJ2-7; D is uncertain. The V gene lost 1 base and the J gene lost 2 bases, with 6 bases spanning the gap. The CDR3 has 13 residues. Germline V gives CDR1 LGHDT, CDR2 YNNKEL (reference sequence). The CDR3: CASSQAEAYEQYF. The CDR3 nucleotides read TGTGCCAGCAGCCAAGCAGAGGCCTACGAGCAGTACTTC.

The chain links TRBV4-1 to TRBJ1-1; D ambiguous. V was shortened by 0 bases and J by 1 base, with 15 bases between the two germline ends. Germline CDR1 reads MGHRA; CDR2 reads YSYEKL. The CDR3 loop spans 17 amino acids. CDR3 sequence reads: CASSQDPFGRANTEAFF. The CDR3 bases are TGCGCCAGCAGCCAAGACCCTTTTGGTCGAGCGAACACTGAAGCTTTCTTT.

This chain links TRBV5-6 with TRBJ1-1, with 11 nucleotides matching TRBD1. Germline loops: CDR1 SGHDT, CDR2 YYEEEE. The CDR3 has 15 amino acids. The V segment lost 3 bases and the J segment 6 bases; nucleotides outside the gene matches: 7. The chain's CDR3 is CASSYSGQGVPEAFF. The CDR3 bases are TGTGCCAGCAGCTACTCGGGACAGGGGGTACCTGAAGCTTTCTTT. The full variable domain, its missing parts supplied by reference TRBV5-6 and TRBJ1-1, is DAGVTQSPTHLIKTRGQQVTLRCSPKSGHDTVSWYQQALGQGPQFIFQYYEEEERQRGNFPDRFSGHQFPNYSSELNVNALLLGDSALYLCASSYSGQGVPEAFFGQGTRLTVV.